This TCR beta chain is drawn from a study of radiotherapy plus CTLA-4 blockade in lung cancer. Participants had chemo-refractory metastatic non-small-cell lung cancer and were treated with focal radiation plus ipilimumab CTLA-4 blockade. The germline V gene has CDR1 MNHEY and CDR2 SMNVEV (reference sequence). Losses at the gene ends were 3 bases for V and 6 bases for J; bases not matched to a gene: 11. The CDR3 is 16 residues long. Clones were sequenced by immunoSEQ multiplex PCR, and TCRdb holds only the in-frame ones, with some missing. Among 80,000 to 100,000 clones, around 86% were seen once, and the ten largest hold around 3%.

The TCR originated in a human donor with non-small cell lung cancer who had a partial response to radiotherapy plus ipilimumab. The rearrangement joins TRBV27 to TRBJ1-1; TRBD1 agrees at 9 bases. This sample comprised peripheral blood, obtained from a patient treated with radiotherapy plus ipilimumab. CDR3 bases: TGTGCCAGCAGTTTCTCCGGGACAGGGAGATTACCTGAAGCTTTCTTT. Its translation is CASSFSGTGRLPEAFF.